This TCR beta chain derives from a study of cytomegalovirus exposure and HLA in healthy donors. The table came from immunoSEQ multiplex PCR; TCRdb's copy has only in-frame clones and leaves some out. The repertoire holds tens of thousands of clones, with just under 85% as singletons. The sample holds a few counts of this clone. V was pared by 4 bases and J by 3 bases, with 10 bases between. The CDR3 consists of 14 residues. CDR1 is MNHEY, CDR2 SVGAGI, per germline. The sequence derives from a man aged 30-40 years in good health and CMV-seronegative. This chain joins TRBV6-5 and TRBJ1-3; D possibly corresponds to TRBD1 (6 bases). Sequenced material: PBMCs. The DNA of the CDR3 is TGTGCCAGCAGTTCTGGACAGATTGGAAACACCATATATTTT. It yields the protein CASSSGQIGNTIYF.